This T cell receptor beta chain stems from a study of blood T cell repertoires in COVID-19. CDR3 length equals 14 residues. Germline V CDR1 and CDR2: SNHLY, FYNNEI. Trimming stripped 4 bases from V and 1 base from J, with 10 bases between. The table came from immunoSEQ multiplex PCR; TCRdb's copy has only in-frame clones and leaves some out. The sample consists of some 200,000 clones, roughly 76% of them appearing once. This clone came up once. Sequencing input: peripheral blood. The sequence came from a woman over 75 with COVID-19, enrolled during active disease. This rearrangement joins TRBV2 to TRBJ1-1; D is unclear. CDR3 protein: CASSAYGRNTEAFF. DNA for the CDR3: TGTGCCAGCAGTGCATACGGGAGGAACACTGAAGCTTTCTTT.